This T cell receptor beta chain was recorded in a study of human T cells and chemical hapten exposure. The CDR3 runs 13 residues. V was pared by 4 bases and J by 8 bases, with 12 bases between. Per germline, CDR1 SGHDT and CDR2 YYEEEE. Each CDR3 protein is one row after TCRdb ran MiXCR on the RACE reads. The repertoire includes 65,000 to 100,000 distinct CDR3 sequences, approximately 7% of them detected once, and 1% to 1.5% sits in the top ten. Time point: patch test 2, 6 weeks after DPC sensitization. Treatment meaning: therapeutic diphenylcyclopropenone sensitization with weekly scalp DPC. Prior to application of each patch test, blood was drawn. Ten or more counts support this clonotype.

The starting material was whole blood, obtained in connection with sensitization to the hapten diphenylcyclopropenone (DPC). The rearrangement uses TRBV5-6 and TRBJ1-4, with a possible D match to TRBD1 (5 bases). The receptor was derived from a woman aged 25 to 45 with alopecia areata. Some clones in this sample may be carry-over from other donors' samples. This CDR3 is CASSRADREKLFF. The DNA of the CDR3 is TGTGCCAGCAGCCGGGCAGACAGAGAAAAACTGTTTTTT.